Detailed here is one T cell receptor (beta chain). This clonotype showed up many times. The antigen this receptor binds is unknown. Base quality data are lacking; no much larger clone is found one base away. The germline V gene (reference sequence) yields SEHNR for CDR1 and FQNEAQ for CDR2. Taken from cysteine to phenylalanine, the CDR3 has 16 residues. Only CDR3 DNA is held: 48 bases, read in frame from base 1. V drops 9 bases and J drops 2 bases, leaving 19 bases in between. These data come from a study of T cells after yellow fever vaccination (dated by TCRdb to between 2018 and 2020). Study-wide context: Libraries from fractions with low cell numbers were prepared with the SMART-Seq v4 Ultra Low Input RNA kit. To follow T-cell clones before and after primary and booster YFV17D yellow fever vaccination, bulk TCR alpha and beta repertoires were sequenced over time. The cohort comprised two healthy male donors, one aged 18 to 30 and one aged 30 to 40 years. Blood samples were taken at several timepoints before and after primary and secondary immunization, and bulk PBMC replicates and cell subsets were isolated.

The sample's treatment or condition label is to be understood as: live attenuated yellow fever vaccine strain. A standard Ficoll-Paque protocol was used to isolate PBMCs from peripheral blood. CD4 and CD8 T-cell fractions were isolated with Dynabeads CD4 and CD8 positive selection kits. TriZol was used to extract RNA from bulk PBMCs, CD4 and CD8 fractions, and dextramer-positive and dextramer-negative fractions. Broader findings and caveats from the paper: The secondary T-cell response was weaker than the primary response but faster, peaking on day 5 instead of day 15. A small share of clonotypes occurred in both CD4 and CD8 compartments, likely arising from convergent recombination. Most clones expanded after primary vaccination (96% of CD4 and 80% to 90% of CD8) were re-detected after the booster, suggesting that broad memory maintenance occurred. Because only a couple of donors were included in the study, the extent to which the findings can be generalized is limited. FACS-sorted repertoires could contain abundant contaminating clonotypes from the bulk population, so computational filtering was required.

TCRdb lists the instrument as Illumina NovaSeq 6000. TCR cDNA was synthesized by 5'RACE template switching, through which a universal primer site and unique molecular identifiers were introduced. Priming of cDNA synthesis was performed from both the TCR alpha and TCR beta constant segments. Library amplification involved two PCR steps, and the second step added sample barcodes and sequencing adapters. Libraries were sequenced on Illumina HiSeq 2500 (2x100 bp) or NovaSeq (2x150 bp). From the authors' description of their analysis: Demultiplexing of reads and collapsing into UMI consensus sequences were performed with MIGEC, and V(D)J alignment was carried out with MiXCR. Using edgeR on replicate PBMC samples, clonotypes were called vaccine-responding if FDR was below 0.01 and the log2 fold change was above 5 up to day 15. Bulk clonotypes were assigned CD4 or CD8 identity according to which sequenced CD4 or CD8 repertoire held them at higher abundance. The public reads were quality trimmed at Q25 with fastp and then assembled into clones with MiXCR by TCRdb, keeping productive beta chains. Identical CDR3 proteins give one entry, which carries the most common genes and DNA. It is TCRdb's table, rather than the study itself, that gives the V and J calls and clone size. In this sample the table shows 300,000 to 350,000 distinct CDR3 sequences, over 8.5% of which occur a single time. The top ten clones comprise 2.5% to 4% of the sample.

The V and J segments used are TRBV7-9 and TRBJ2-2; perhaps TRBD2 is the D gene, with 5 bases matching. The specimen was CD4+ T cells sorted from PBMCs, collected 45 days after the yellow fever booster vaccination. The source of this sequence is a man aged 18-30 years who received the YFV17D yellow fever vaccine. For the CDR3, the sequence is CAREPRGQLNTGELFF. The DNA sequence is TGTGCCAGGGAACCCCGAGGGCAACTAAACACCGGGGAGCTGTTTTTT.